The rows below give T cell receptor beta chains drawn from one sample of a study of blood T cell repertoires in COVID-19. TCRdb keeps only in-frame clones here, not all; method: immunoSEQ multiplex PCR. This sample has around 120,000 clones, with 69% found just once. Sequenced sample: peripheral blood. The receptors derive from an elderly man with acute or convalescent COVID-19. The CDR3 runs from the conserved cysteine through the conserved F or W. The order of the fields is V gene, D gene, clone size, J gene, CDR3 DNA, CDR3 protein. D genes are given only for firm matches. For some rows the clone size is stated as once, few or many, or as a class when expanded; others skip it.

v_gene: TRBV6-2/TRBV6-3
d_gene: NA
abundance: many
j_gene: TRBJ2-7
CDR3nt: TGTGCCAGCAGTTACTCGGGGGCCATGCGTCCGGATGAGCAGTACTTC
CDR3aa: CASSYSGAMRPDEQYF

v_gene: TRBV14
d_gene: NA
abundance: few
j_gene: TRBJ2-1
CDR3nt: TGTGCCAGCAGCCAGGGCGGGTCCTACAATGAGCAGTTCTTC
CDR3aa: CASSQGGSYNEQFF

v_gene: TRBV9
d_gene: NA
abundance: NA
j_gene: TRBJ2-6
CDR3nt: TGTGCCAGCAGCGTAGGAGGACAGCCATCCTCTGGGGCCAACGTCCTGACTTTC
CDR3aa: CASSVGGQPSSGANVLTF

v_gene: TRBV5-6
d_gene: TRBD1
abundance: NA
j_gene: TRBJ1-5
CDR3nt: TGTGCCAGCAGCCGGGGACAGCACAATCAGCCCCAGCATTTT
CDR3aa: CASSRGQHNQPQHF

v_gene: TRBV5-5
d_gene: NA
abundance: once
j_gene: TRBJ1-1
CDR3nt: TGTGCCAGCAGCTTGGGTGGAGTGAACACTGAAGCTTTCTTT
CDR3aa: CASSLGGVNTEAFF

v_gene: TRBV28
d_gene: TRBD1
abundance: many
j_gene: TRBJ2-5
CDR3nt: TGTGCCAGCAGTTTATTTGGGGACAGGGGGGAGACCCAGTACTTC
CDR3aa: CASSLFGDRGETQYF

v_gene: TRBV5-6
d_gene: NA
abundance: NA
j_gene: TRBJ2-5
CDR3nt: TGTGCCAGCAGCCTAACAGGGTTGAAGACCCAGTACTTC
CDR3aa: CASSLTGLKTQYF

v_gene: TRBV11-2
d_gene: NA
abundance: NA
j_gene: TRBJ2-2
CDR3nt: TGTGCCAGCAGCGTCGGCGGGGAGCTGTTTTTT
CDR3aa: CASSVGGELFF

v_gene: TRBV27
d_gene: NA
abundance: few
j_gene: TRBJ1-1
CDR3nt: TGTGCCAGCAGTTTAGCCCGCGGGGTAACTGAAGCTTTCTTT
CDR3aa: CASSLARGVTEAFF

v_gene: TRBV6-1
d_gene: NA
abundance: NA
j_gene: TRBJ2-7
CDR3nt: TGTGCCAGCAGTTCCGTGAGCTCCTACGAGCAGTACTTC
CDR3aa: CASSSVSSYEQYF

v_gene: TRBV4-1
d_gene: NA
abundance: NA
j_gene: TRBJ2-2
CDR3nt: TGCGCCAGCAGCCAAGGTCGGGCTCGGGGTTTCGGGGAGCTGTTTTTT
CDR3aa: CASSQGRARGFGELFF

v_gene: TRBV4-1
d_gene: TRBD2
abundance: NA
j_gene: TRBJ2-5
CDR3nt: TGCGCCAGCAGCGAACTAGCGGGAGGGATCGAGACCCAGTACTTC
CDR3aa: CASSELAGGIETQYF

v_gene: TRBV21-1
d_gene: NA
abundance: NA
j_gene: TRBJ2-7
CDR3nt: TGTGCCAGCAGCCGAGGGCCTAACAGGGGGAGCTCCTACGAGCAGTACTTC
CDR3aa: CASSRGPNRGSSYEQYF

v_gene: TRBV7-3
d_gene: TRBD2
abundance: NA
j_gene: TRBJ2-3
CDR3nt: TGTGCCAGCAGCTTAACTTTAGCGGGAGGCACAGATACGCAGTATTTT
CDR3aa: CASSLTLAGGTDTQYF

v_gene: TRBV9
d_gene: NA
abundance: NA
j_gene: TRBJ2-1
CDR3nt: TGTGCCAGCAGCGTAGTGGAGAGGGCAAAGGATGAGCAGTTCTTC
CDR3aa: CASSVVERAKDEQFF

v_gene: TRBV24-1
d_gene: NA
abundance: NA
j_gene: TRBJ1-2
CDR3nt: TGTGCCACCAGTGAAGGCAGGAGGTACACCTTC
CDR3aa: CATSEGRRYTF

v_gene: TRBV6-1
d_gene: TRBD1
abundance: once
j_gene: TRBJ2-3
CDR3nt: TGTGCCAGCAGTGAACCGGACAGGGGGATCACAGATACGCAGTATTTT
CDR3aa: CASSEPDRGITDTQYF

v_gene: TRBV10-1
d_gene: NA
abundance: NA
j_gene: TRBJ1-2
CDR3nt: TGCGCCAGCAACGGTGCGCCTGCGCGTTATAACTATGGCTACACCTTC
CDR3aa: CASNGAPARYNYGYTF